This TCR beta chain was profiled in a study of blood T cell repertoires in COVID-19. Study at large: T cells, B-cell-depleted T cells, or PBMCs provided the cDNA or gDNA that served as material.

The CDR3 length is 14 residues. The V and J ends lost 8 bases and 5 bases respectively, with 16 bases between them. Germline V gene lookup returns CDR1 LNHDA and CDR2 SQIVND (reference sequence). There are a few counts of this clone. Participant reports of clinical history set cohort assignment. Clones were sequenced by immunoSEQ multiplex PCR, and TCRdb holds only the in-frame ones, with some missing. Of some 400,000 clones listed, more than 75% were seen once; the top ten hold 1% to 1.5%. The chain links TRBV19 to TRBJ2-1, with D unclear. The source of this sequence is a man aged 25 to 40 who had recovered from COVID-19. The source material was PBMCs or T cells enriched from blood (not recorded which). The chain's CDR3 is CASSGGGIHNEQFF. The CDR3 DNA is TGTGCCAGTTCCGGTGGCGGCATCCACAATGAGCAGTTCTTC. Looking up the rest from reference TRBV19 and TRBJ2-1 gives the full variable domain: DGGITQSPKYLFRKEGQNVTLSCEQNLNHDAMYWYRQDPGQGLRLIYYSQIVNDFQKGDIAEGYSVSREKKESFPLTVTSAQKNPTAFYLCASSGGGIHNEQFFGPGTRLTVL.